This is a list of T cell receptor beta chains from one sample in a study of OX40 agonist ivuxolimab in advanced cancers. Generated by immunoSEQ multiplex PCR, the TCRdb table keeps only in-frame clones and is missing some. This sample has 70,000 to 80,000 clones, with about nine tenths found just once. The sequenced sample was CD4+ or CD8+ T cells sorted from blood, obtained in a trial of the OX40 agonist ivuxolimab. All receptors derive from an adult with an advanced solid tumor such as melanoma, head and neck, liver or kidney cancer. CDR3s leave out the opening cysteine and the closing phenylalanine or tryptophan. The size entry is marked missing in some rows and otherwise reads once, few, many or a size class.

V | size | CDR3
TRBV11-2 | once | ASSLDSGSQPQH
TRBV30 | . | AWSLGAGNTIY
TRBV19 | . | ASSVTNEKLF
TRBV10-2 | . | GTTGGGETQY
TRBV5-1 | . | ASSLEWVQETQY
TRBV27 | . | ASSSPDRTYEQY
TRBV27 | . | ASNQQLGGDSYEQY
TRBV19 | . | ASSIGVAGAGETQY
TRBV25-1 | . | ASEQGLDTEAF
TRBV19 | . | ASSLGGLAGLYEQY
TRBV5-8 | . | ASSGTSGRAGTDTQY
TRBV1 | . | TSSPSGGGEYNEQF
TRBV19 | . | ASSIGPTEAF
TRBV27 | . | ASSLLAGKGLQY
TRBV6-5 | . | ASRLTYGQGAF
TRBV6-5 | . | ASSRQGASIQY
TRBV12-5 | . | ASGLGTGAFSNQPQH
TRBV6-1 | . | ASSVEEGSYSPLH
TRBV27 | . | ASSLTHGAGNQPQH
TRBV25-1 | . | ASSHPSGTTRYEQY
TRBV11-2 | . | ASSVELGVNEKLF